The T cell receptor beta chain described here comes from a study of cytomegalovirus exposure and HLA in healthy donors. At the level of the study: Of around 400 genotyped donors, more than 75% grouped in the Caucasian-associated ancestry cluster.

The study ran its PCR with 60 Vbeta and 13 Jbeta primers. Profiled with immunoSEQ multiplex PCR; TCRdb holds only in-frame clones, not every one. The sample carries approximately 190,000 clones, 87% recorded once. The germline V gene has CDR1 MNHNS and CDR2 SASEGT. This CDR3 region has 13 residues. The V and J ends lost 6 bases and 7 bases, in that order; junction bases with no gene match: 8. Study results and caveats: In vitro data verified a few CMV-associated chains as specific for CMV antigens. Segments of the TCR beta V type were, in most cases, productive about 87% or about 30% of the time in an earlier analysis.

This clone was seen once. The target antigen is unknown. The origin of this receptor is a man younger than 45 in good health and CMV-seronegative. The J gene is TRBJ2-7, the V gene TRBV6-1; TRBD1 matches 8 bases. The material sequenced was PBMCs. For the CDR3, the DNA is TGTGCCAGCAGAGGACAGGGTTTCGGGGAGCAGTACTTC. This sequence encodes CASRGQGFGEQYF.